This TCR beta chain was captured in a study of cytotoxic CD8 clonotypes in ibrutinib-treated CLL. Looking at the study overall: The response samples were taken once patients had been treated for a median of about 12 months, range 6 to 36.

The data were produced by immunoSEQ multiplex PCR, yet TCRdb's version contains in-frame clones alone and is incomplete. The table has tens of thousands of clones, around 74% seen once. Study observations and caveats: Public clonotypes proved infrequent, and on treatment they shrank or remained steady. Clonality climbed at ibrutinib response, then dropped toward baseline at progression.

In the case of this clone: Its antigen remains unknown.

The germline CDR1 and CDR2 sequences are MNHEY and SMNVEV (reference sequence). The length of the CDR3 is 17 residues. The junction had 10 bases not matched to a gene; V was cut back by 2 bases and J by 3 bases. Sequencing was performed on PBMCs, taken at disease progression, from a patient treated with ibrutinib. V gene TRBV27 combines with J gene TRBJ1-1, with 9 bases matching TRBD1. This receptor was taken from a human donor with chronic lymphocytic leukemia. CDR3 in DNA: TGTGCCAGCAGTTTAGTCCCGGGACAGGGAACAGACACTGAAGCTTTCTTT. Protein: CASSLVPGQGTDTEAFF.